A selection of T cell receptor beta chains follows, all from one sample in a study of cytomegalovirus exposure and HLA in healthy donors. TCRdb's table, derived via immunoSEQ multiplex PCR, lists solely in-frame clones and lacks some. Of around 190,000 clones in the sample, about 81% are singletons; the top ten hold 1.2%. Sequenced material: PBMCs. The receptors were gathered from a woman aged 25 to 39 in good health and CMV-seronegative. Each CDR3 is given with its conserved first and last residue. The D gene is left open where the match is weak. Clone sizes are given selectively: once, few, many, or a class where the clone is expanded.

j_call | v_call | d_call | clone_size | cdr3_nt | cdr3_aa
TRBJ2-3 | TRBV4-1 | TRBD2 | - | TGCGCCAGCAGCCAACGAACTCCGGGACTAGCGGGAGGTTTAGATACGCAGTATTTT | CASSQRTPGLAGGLDTQYF
TRBJ2-2 | TRBV5-8 | TRBD1 | - | TGTGCCAACGGACAGGGTCTGACCGGGGAGCTGTTTTTT | CANGQGLTGELFF
TRBJ1-1 | TRBV14 | - | once | TGTGCCAGCAGCCAAGCATGGGGGGAGGTGAACACTGAAGCTTTCTTT | CASSQAWGEVNTEAFF
TRBJ1-2 | TRBV14 | TRBD1 | - | TGTGCCAGCAGCCAAGCCGGGACAGCCTATGGCTACACCTTC | CASSQAGTAYGYTF
TRBJ1-1 | TRBV7-3 | TRBD1 | - | TGTGCCAGCAGCCTGGGGACAGGGTTGAACACTGAAGCTTTCTTT | CASSLGTGLNTEAFF
TRBJ1-2 | TRBV7-9 | TRBD1 | - | TGTGCCAGCAGCCCCGGTCCCGGACAGGGCAACTATGGCTACACCTTC | CASSPGPGQGNYGYTF
TRBJ2-1 | TRBV9 | - | - | TGTGCCAGCAGCCCAGGCAGTGAGCAGTTCTTC | CASSPGSEQFF
TRBJ2-2 | TRBV29-1 | - | - | TGCAGCGTTGAAAGGGGGATCGCCGGGGAGCTGTTTTTT | CSVERGIAGELFF
TRBJ1-1 | TRBV11-2 | - | - | TGTGCCAGCAGCAAAAGTGGACAGTTGAACACTGAAGCTTTCTTT | CASSKSGQLNTEAFF
TRBJ2-2 | TRBV5-1 | TRBD1 | - | TGCGCCAGCAGCCCCGACAGGGCCAACACCGGGGAGCTGTTTTTT | CASSPDRANTGELFF
TRBJ1-6 | TRBV7-8 | - | - | TGTGCCAGCAGCTTGTGGCAGGGAACGTATAATTCACCCCTCCACTTT | CASSLWQGTYNSPLHF
TRBJ2-7 | TRBV2 | TRBD1 | - | TGTGCCAGCAGAGCCGGGACAGGGAATAAGTACGAGCAGTACTTC | CASRAGTGNKYEQYF
TRBJ2-1 | TRBV27 | - | - | TGTGCCAGCAGTCCTTCCGTGCAGGGTCGGGAGCAGTTCTTC | CASSPSVQGREQFF
TRBJ1-4 | TRBV15 | TRBD1 | - | TGTGCCACCAGCAGAGAAATTGGGACAGGGAATGAAAAACTGTTTTTT | CATSREIGTGNEKLFF
TRBJ2-5 | TRBV5-1 | - | - | TGCGCCAGCAGCTTTCGACAGATCCAAGAGACCCAGTACTTC | CASSFRQIQETQYF
TRBJ2-7 | TRBV6-5 | TRBD1 | - | TGTGCCAGCAGTTACTCGTTAGGGGGCATCTACTACGAGCAGTACTTC | CASSYSLGGIYYEQYF
TRBJ2-3 | TRBV4-1 | - | many | TGCGCCAGCAGCCAAGTCAGGGTGGGCACAGATACGCAGTATTTT | CASSQVRVGTDTQYF
TRBJ2-7 | TRBV5-1 | TRBD1 | once | TGCGCCAGCAGCTTTACCGGGACAGGGGGCTACGAGCAGTACTTC | CASSFTGTGGYEQYF
TRBJ2-7 | TRBV6-1 | - | - | TGTGCACTCAGACAGTTCACGGCCTACGAGCAGTACTTC | CALRQFTAYEQYF
TRBJ1-5 | TRBV30 | TRBD1 | - | TGTGCCTGTGCCACCCAGACAGGGAATCAGCCCCAGCATTTT | CACATQTGNQPQHF
TRBJ1-1 | TRBV11-2 | - | few | TGTGCCAGCAGCTCTGGGGGGGTGGCTTTCTTT | CASSSGGVAFF
TRBJ2-3 | TRBV30 | TRBD1 | - | TGTGCCTGGACAGGGGGTTCTAGCACAGATACGCAGTATTTT | CAWTGGSSTDTQYF
TRBJ2-7 | TRBV28 | - | - | TGTGCCAGCAGTTGGCGGGGAGGAGGCTACGAGCAGTACTTC | CASSWRGGGYEQYF
TRBJ1-1 | TRBV27 | - | - | TGTGCCAGCGCCGAGCGGGGGACTCAAGTAGCTTTCTTT | CASAERGTQVAFF
TRBJ2-3 | TRBV6-4 | TRBD2 | - | TGTGCCAGCAGTGACTTCGGGGGACTAGGACCAGATACGCAGTATTTT | CASSDFGGLGPDTQYF
TRBJ1-3 | TRBV2 | - | - | TGTGCCAGCAGTGAATATCGGACAGTCAGAAACACCATATATTTT | CASSEYRTVRNTIYF